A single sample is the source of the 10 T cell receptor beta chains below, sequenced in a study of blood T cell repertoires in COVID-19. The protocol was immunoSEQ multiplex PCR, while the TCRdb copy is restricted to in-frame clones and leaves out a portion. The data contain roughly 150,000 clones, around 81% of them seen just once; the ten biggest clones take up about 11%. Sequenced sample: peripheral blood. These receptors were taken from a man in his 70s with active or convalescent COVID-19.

Here the CDR3 DNA reads TGTGCCAGCAGCTGGACAGGGTCGGGGTACTACGAGCAGTACTTC. The encoded protein is CASSWTGSGYYEQYF. The V gene is TRBV6-6, the J gene TRBJ2-7; 8 positions agree with TRBD1. Losses at the gene ends were 6 bases for V and 3 bases for J; bases not matched to a gene: 10. Germline values: CDR1 MNHNY, CDR2 SVGAGI (reference sequence). The CDR3 consists of 15 residues.

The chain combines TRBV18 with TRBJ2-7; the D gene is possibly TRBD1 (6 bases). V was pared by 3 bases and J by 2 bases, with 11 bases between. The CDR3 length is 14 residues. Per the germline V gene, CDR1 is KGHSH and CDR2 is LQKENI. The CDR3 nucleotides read TGTGCCAGCTCACCCCTGGACAGTGCCTACGAGCAGTACTTC. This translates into CASSPLDSAYEQYF.

The CDR3 DNA is TGTGCCAGCAGTCTTAGCGGGAGGGGGAGTAGCTCCTACAATGAGCAGTTCTTC. Its protein is CASSLSGRGSSSYNEQFF. The chain couples TRBV28 to TRBJ2-1; 11 bases line up with TRBD2. This CDR3 region has 18 residues. The V gene's germline CDR1 is MDHEN and CDR2 SYDVKM. Trimming removed 5 bases from V and 0 bases from J; junction bases left unmatched: 9.

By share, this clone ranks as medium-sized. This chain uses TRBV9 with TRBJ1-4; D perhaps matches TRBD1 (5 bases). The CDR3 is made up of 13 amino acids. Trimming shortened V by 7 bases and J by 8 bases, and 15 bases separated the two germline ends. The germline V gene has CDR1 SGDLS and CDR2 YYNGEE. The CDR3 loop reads CASSKGTEEKLFF. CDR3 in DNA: TGTGCCAGCTCCAAGGGGACTGAGGAAAAACTGTTTTTT.

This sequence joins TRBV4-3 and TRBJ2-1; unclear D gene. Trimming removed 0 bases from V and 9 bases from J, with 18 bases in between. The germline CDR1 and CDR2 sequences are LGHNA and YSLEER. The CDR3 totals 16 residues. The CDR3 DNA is TGCGCCAGCAGCCAAGACCGCAGCAGGTGGTTATTTGAGCAGTTCTTC. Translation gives CASSQDRSRWLFEQFF.

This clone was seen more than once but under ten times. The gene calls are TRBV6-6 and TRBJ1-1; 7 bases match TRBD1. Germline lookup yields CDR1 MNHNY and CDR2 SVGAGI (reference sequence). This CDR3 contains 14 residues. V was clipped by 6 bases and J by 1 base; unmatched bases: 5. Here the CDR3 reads CASSATGPNTEAFF. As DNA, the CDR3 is TGTGCCAGCAGCGCGACAGGGCCGAACACTGAAGCTTTCTTT.

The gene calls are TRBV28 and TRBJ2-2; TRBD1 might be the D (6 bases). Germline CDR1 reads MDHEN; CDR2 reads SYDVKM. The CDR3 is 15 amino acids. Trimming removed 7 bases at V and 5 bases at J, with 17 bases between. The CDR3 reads CASIPQGHRTGELFF. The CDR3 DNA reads TGTGCCAGCATTCCTCAGGGGCACAGGACCGGGGAGCTGTTTTTT.

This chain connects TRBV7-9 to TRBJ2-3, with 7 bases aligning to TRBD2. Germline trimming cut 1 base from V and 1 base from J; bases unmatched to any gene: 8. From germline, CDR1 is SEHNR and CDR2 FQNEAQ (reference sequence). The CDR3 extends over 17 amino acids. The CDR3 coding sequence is TGTGCCAGCAGCTTAGGGACGGGGGGTTACGGCACAGATACGCAGTATTTT. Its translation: CASSLGTGGYGTDTQYF.

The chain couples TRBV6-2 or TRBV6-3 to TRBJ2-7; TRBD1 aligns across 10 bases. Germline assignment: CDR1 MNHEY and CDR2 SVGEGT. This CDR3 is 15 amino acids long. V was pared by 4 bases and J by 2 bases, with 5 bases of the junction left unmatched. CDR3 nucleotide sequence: TGTGCCAGCAGTTTGGGCGGGACAGGGGCCTACGAGCAGTACTTC. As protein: CASSLGGTGAYEQYF.

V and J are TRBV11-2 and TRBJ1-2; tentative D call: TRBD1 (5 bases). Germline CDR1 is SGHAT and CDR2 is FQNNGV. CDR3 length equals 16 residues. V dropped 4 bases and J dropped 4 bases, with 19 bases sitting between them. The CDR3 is CASSSATVSSFYGYTF. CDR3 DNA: TGTGCCAGCAGCTCAGCGACAGTCTCATCCTTCTATGGCTACACCTTC.